What follows are 24 T cell receptor beta chains derived from one specimen sequenced in a study of cytomegalovirus exposure and HLA in healthy donors (TCRdb year 2017). Library preparation was by the immunoSEQ multiplex PCR assay. Imported from immuneACCESS, the table was reduced by TCRdb to in-frame sequences with V and J called. These copies leave out some clones; in studies compared against another copy, an unresolved V gene accounts for under half, and the cause of the remainder is not known. This sample comprises fewer than 350,000 clones, roughly 88% of them detected only once. The ten largest clones add up to over 0.7% of the sample. Sequencing was performed on PBMCs. The receptors come from a woman under 30 in good health and CMV-seronegative.

This chain joins TRBV27 and TRBJ2-1, with a weak D call TRBD2 (7 bases). The CDR3 totals 16 residues. V lost 6 bases and J lost 0, with 15 bases in between. The germline CDR1 and CDR2 sequences are MNHEY and SMNVEV (reference sequence). The CDR3 bases are TGTGCCAGCAGCCTTGGGGGCGGGGGCTCCTACAATGAGCAGTTCTTC. It is translated as CASSLGGGGSYNEQFF.

The CDR3 DNA reads TGTGCCAGCAGCTTACAGGGCGGGAGAGCCTACGAGCAGTACTTC. Its protein product is CASSLQGGRAYEQYF. The chain employs TRBV7-8 and TRBJ2-7; 7 nucleotides line up with TRBD2. With 2 bases clipped from V and 2 bases from J, the junction kept 6 bases outside the gene matches. This CDR3 contains 15 residues. Germline values: CDR1 SGHVS, CDR2 FQNEAQ. The complete variable domain, with remaining parts taken from reference TRBV7-8 and TRBJ2-7, reads GAGVSQSPRYKVAKRGQDVALRCDPISGHVSLFWYQQALGQGPEFLTYFQNEAQLDKSGLPSDRFFAERPEGSVSTLKIQRTQQEDSAVYLCASSLQGGRAYEQYFGPGTRLTVT.

V usage is TRBV27 and J usage is TRBJ2-2; D might be TRBD1 (8 bases). The ends were cut back, 5 bases at V and 1 base at J, with 17 bases in the middle. CDR1 is MNHEY, CDR2 SMNVEV, per germline (reference sequence). CDR3 size: 17 residues. The CDR3 sequence is CASSPLTGEGNTGELFF. The CDR3 DNA reads as TGTGCCAGCAGTCCACTGACAGGGGAGGGGAACACCGGGGAGCTGTTTTTT.

V is TRBV27 and J is TRBJ2-1; 13 bases map to TRBD2. This CDR3 has 14 residues. Germline CDR1 reads MNHEY; CDR2 reads SMNVEV (reference sequence). The V and J ends lost 3 bases and 9 bases, in that order; junction bases with no gene match: 2. The CDR3 DNA sequence: TGTGCCAGCAGTTTTTGGACTAGCGGGAGTGAGCAGTTCTTC. It translates to CASSFWTSGSEQFF.

The gene calls are TRBV15 and TRBJ2-2, with 12 bases that match TRBD1. The CDR3 extends over 17 amino acids. CDR1 is LNHNV, CDR2 YYDKDF, per germline (reference sequence). Unmatched junction bases numbered 7, after V lost 3 bases and J lost 5 bases. CDR3 sequence (DNA): TGTGCCACCAGCAGGGGGACAGGGGGCGCGGGGACCGGGGAGCTGTTTTTT. Amino acid sequence: CATSRGTGGAGTGELFF. Full variable domain (rest looked up from reference TRBV15 and TRBJ2-2): DAMVIQNPRYQVTQFGKPVTLSCSQTLNHNVMYWYQQKSSQAPKLLFHYYDKDFNNEADTPDNFQSRRPNTSFCFLDIRSPGLGDTAMYLCATSRGTGGAGTGELFFGEGSRLTVL.

The rearrangement joins TRBV28 to TRBJ1-5, with 7 bases identical to TRBD1. Germline V CDR1 and CDR2: MDHEN, SYDVKM. CDR3 length equals 15 residues. V dropped 6 bases and J dropped 3; count of bases not matched to a gene: 8. This chain's CDR3 is CASRSRQGYNQPQHF. CDR3 sequence (DNA): TGTGCCAGCAGGAGCCGACAGGGATACAATCAGCCCCAGCATTTT.

The gene calls are TRBV27 and TRBJ2-1, with 9 bases lining up with TRBD1. After removal of 2 bases from V and 0 bases from J, the junction contained 2 bases not matched to a gene. The V gene's germline CDR1 is MNHEY and CDR2 SMNVEV (reference sequence). This CDR3 has 16 residues. The CDR3 DNA reads TGTGCCAGCAGTTTAAGGACAGGGGTCTCCTACAATGAGCAGTTCTTC. Translated: CASSLRTGVSYNEQFF.

This clone was counted a single time. J is TRBJ1-1 and V is TRBV6-1; the D gene is possibly TRBD1 (6 bases). Germline lookup yields CDR1 MNHNS and CDR2 SASEGT. The V end was cut by 4 bases, the J end by 1 base, with 16 bases between. CDR3 length: 16 residues. The CDR3 here is CASSAPQGTGNTEAFF. The CDR3 nucleotides are TGTGCCAGCAGTGCACCACAGGGAACGGGGAACACTGAAGCTTTCTTT.

The chain is built from TRBV5-1 and TRBJ2-7, with 10 nucleotides matching TRBD2. V lost 4 bases and J lost 5; bases outside the gene matches: 6. The CDR3 covers 14 residues. Germline assignment: CDR1 SGHRS and CDR2 YFSETQ. In DNA form, the CDR3 reads TGCGCCAGCAGCCAAGGGACTAGCGCCCACGAGCAGTACTTC. It specifies CASSQGTSAHEQYF.

The V gene is TRBV7-2, the J gene TRBJ2-1; TRBD2 agrees at 12 bases. The CDR3 has 16 amino acids. Germline CDR1 and CDR2: SGHTA and FQGNSA. V lost 3 bases and J lost 9; bases outside the gene matches: 9. In DNA, the CDR3 is TGTGCCAGCAGCTTTTATCTAGCGGGAGGGACGCCTGAGCAGTTCTTC. This translates into CASSFYLAGGTPEQFF.

The V call is TRBV15, the J call TRBJ2-3; 11 nucleotides agree with TRBD1. J lost 4 bases, V lost 5 bases, and 8 bases had no gene match. Germline-derived CDR1 and CDR2 are LNHNV and YYDKDF (reference sequence). This CDR3 has 16 residues. In DNA form, the CDR3 reads TGTGCCACCAGCGGACCCGGGACAGGGGGTTCAGATACGCAGTATTTT. Translation: CATSGPGTGGSDTQYF.

The chain recombines TRBV7-8 with TRBJ1-6; D not resolved. Germline V gene sequence: CDR1 SGHVS, CDR2 FQNEAQ. Deletions cut 2 bases from V and 0 bases from J, with 14 bases between. The CDR3 contains 18 residues. CDR3 in amino acids: CASSLSRPGSSYNSPLHF. CDR3 in DNA: TGTGCCAGCAGCTTATCGAGGCCCGGGAGCTCCTATAATTCACCCCTCCACTTT.

The chain joins TRBV18 to TRBJ2-3, with TRBD2 as a possible D gene (6 bases). Germline lookup yields CDR1 KGHSH and CDR2 LQKENI. The CDR3 has 15 residues. Deletions cut 8 bases from V and 0 bases from J, with 15 bases between. The CDR3 sequence is CASPPSGGSTDTQYF. CDR3 nucleotide sequence: TGTGCCAGCCCTCCCTCCGGGGGAAGCACAGATACGCAGTATTTT.

This rearrangement joins TRBV6-5 to TRBJ2-5; possible D gene TRBD2, 6 bases. The CDR3 is 13 amino acids. Germline lookup yields CDR1 MNHEY and CDR2 SVGAGI. Trimming shortened V by 7 bases and J by 4 bases, and 13 bases separated the two germline ends. This CDR3 reads CASTPGRRETQYF. As DNA, the CDR3 is TGTGCCAGCACCCCGGGGAGGAGAGAGACCCAGTACTTC.

The gene calls are TRBV28 and TRBJ2-5; D might be TRBD2 (7 bases). The CDR3 contains 16 residues. V lost 2 bases and J 2 bases, leaving 15 bases between the germline ends. The V gene's germline CDR1 is MDHEN and CDR2 SYDVKM. The CDR3 DNA follows: TGTGCCAGCAGTTTACTATCGAGCGGGACACAAGAGACCCAGTACTTC. This translates into CASSLLSSGTQETQYF. The variable domain in full, with the rest retrieved from reference TRBV28 and TRBJ2-5, is DVKVTQSSRYLVKRTGEKVFLECVQDMDHENMFWYRQDPGLGLRLIYFSYDVKMKEKGDIPEGYSVSREKKERFSLILESASTNQTSMYLCASSLLSSGTQETQYFGPGTRLLVL.

This clone was counted ten times or more. The chain recombines TRBV16 with TRBJ1-2; 8 bases match TRBD1. With 4 bases clipped from V and 0 bases from J, the junction kept 7 bases outside the gene matches. The CDR3 has 16 amino acids. The germline V gene encodes CDR1 KGHSY and CDR2 FQNENV. DNA of the CDR3: TGTGCCAGCAGCCCGCCGGGACAGGTAGCTAACTATGGCTACACCTTC. Its protein product is CASSPPGQVANYGYTF.

The rearrangement joins TRBV18 to TRBJ2-1, with D hard to call. The CDR3 contains 14 residues. CDR1 KGHSH and CDR2 LQKENI come from the germline V gene. Trimming removed 3 bases at V and 1 base at J, with 7 bases between. CDR3 coding DNA: TGTGCCAGCTCACCCGGTTGGTCCTACAATGAGCAGTTCTTC. This translates into CASSPGWSYNEQFF. Full variable domain (missing parts from reference TRBV18 and TRBJ2-1): NAGVMQNPRHLVRRRGQEARLRCSPMKGHSHVYWYRQLPEEGLKFMVYLQKENIIDESGMPKERFSAEFPKEGPSILRIQQVVRGDSAAYFCASSPGWSYNEQFFGPGTRLTVL.

The chain has TRBV28 and TRBJ1-1; D may be TRBD1 (6 bases). Germline V lookup: CDR1 MDHEN, CDR2 SYDVKM. The CDR3 spans 17 residues. V lost 6 bases to trimming and J lost 0 bases, with 20 bases between them. This CDR3 is CASSHNRVWGVNTEAFF. As DNA, the CDR3 is TGTGCCAGCAGCCATAACAGGGTTTGGGGAGTGAACACTGAAGCTTTCTTT. The whole variable domain, filled in from reference TRBV28 and TRBJ1-1, reads DVKVTQSSRYLVKRTGEKVFLECVQDMDHENMFWYRQDPGLGLRLIYFSYDVKMKEKGDIPEGYSVSREKKERFSLILESASTNQTSMYLCASSHNRVWGVNTEAFFGQGTRLTVV.

This chain links TRBV30 with TRBJ2-1; TRBD2 agrees at 7 bases. The V segment lost 5 bases and the J segment 0 bases; nucleotides outside the gene matches: 13. In germline, CDR1 is GTSNPN, CDR2 SVGIG (reference sequence). This CDR3 has 17 amino acids. The CDR3 loop reads CAWDPLGGGSSYNEQFF. In DNA form, the CDR3 reads TGTGCCTGGGATCCCTTGGGGGGGGGAAGCTCCTACAATGAGCAGTTCTTC.

The J gene is TRBJ1-4, the V gene TRBV7-8; TRBD1 is a possible D gene (6 bases). The germline CDR1 and CDR2 sequences are SGHVS and FQNEAQ. Between the trimmed V and J ends, which lost 5 bases and 0 bases, there was a span of 16 bases. This CDR3 has 17 amino acids. The CDR3 DNA sequence: TGTGCCAGCAGCAGGGGCAGGGGAGCCTCAACTAATGAAAAACTGTTTTTT. It translates to CASSRGRGASTNEKLFF. The variable domain in full, completed from reference TRBV7-8 and TRBJ1-4, reads GAGVSQSPRYKVAKRGQDVALRCDPISGHVSLFWYQQALGQGPEFLTYFQNEAQLDKSGLPSDRFFAERPEGSVSTLKIQRTQQEDSAVYLCASSRGRGASTNEKLFFGSGTQLSVL.

This clone was counted a single time. The rearrangement joins TRBV7-9 to TRBJ2-7, with a possible D match to TRBD1 (8 bases). V lost 3 bases and J lost 4, with 13 bases in between. CDR1 SEHNR and CDR2 FQNEAQ come from the germline V gene (reference sequence). The CDR3 consists of 14 residues. CDR3 region: CASSFTGGGYEQYF. CDR3 bases: TGTGCCAGCAGCTTTACAGGGGGGGGTTACGAGCAGTACTTC.

The chain is built from TRBV18 and TRBJ1-2; TRBD1 matches 8 bases. With V trimmed by 3 bases and J by 1 base, 7 bases remained unmatched. Per the germline V gene, CDR1 is KGHSH and CDR2 is LQKENI. The CDR3 runs to 16 residues. CDR3 nucleotides: TGTGCCAGCTCACCCGTAAGACAGGGGTTTAACTATGGCTACACCTTC. This encodes CASSPVRQGFNYGYTF.

The V gene is TRBV11-3, the J gene TRBJ2-2; tentatively, D is TRBD2 (6 bases). This CDR3 is built from 16 residues. Germline V gives CDR1 SGHNT, CDR2 YENEEA. The V and J ends lost 5 bases and 0 bases respectively, with 13 bases between them. CDR3 in amino acids: CASSDRGNTNTGELFF. Here the CDR3 DNA reads TGTGCCAGCAGCGACCGGGGGAATACGAACACCGGGGAGCTGTTTTTT.

This clone was observed once. V is TRBV4-1 and J is TRBJ1-4; D is unresolved. Trimming stripped 2 bases from V and 2 bases from J, with 12 bases between. CDR3 size: 16 residues. CDR1 is MGHRA and CDR2 is YSYEKL in the germline V gene. The CDR3 coding sequence is TGCGCCAGCAGCCAAAAGCCAGGCGGGACTAATGAAAAACTGTTTTTT. Translation gives CASSQKPGGTNEKLFF.